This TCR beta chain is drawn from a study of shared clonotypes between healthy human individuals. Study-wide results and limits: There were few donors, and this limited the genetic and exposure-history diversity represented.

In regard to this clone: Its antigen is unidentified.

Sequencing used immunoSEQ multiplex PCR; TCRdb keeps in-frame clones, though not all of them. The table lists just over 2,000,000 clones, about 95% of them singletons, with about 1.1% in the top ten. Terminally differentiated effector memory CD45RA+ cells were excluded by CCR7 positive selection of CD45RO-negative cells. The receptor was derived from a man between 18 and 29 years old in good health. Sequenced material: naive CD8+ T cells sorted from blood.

CDR3 nucleotide sequence: TGTGCCAGCAGCTTAGCCAGAGGGAGCACCGGGGAGCTGTTTTTT. The encoded protein is CASSLARGSTGELFF. The chain recombines TRBV11-2 with TRBJ2-2, with D perhaps TRBD2 (5 bases). The CDR3 spans 15 residues. Trimming cost V 1 base and J 4 bases, with 10 bases left between them. CDR1 SGHAT and CDR2 FQNNGV come from the germline V gene.